Here is one T cell receptor (beta chain) with its context. No antigen is known for it. These data come from a study of Tregs in tolerant kidney transplant recipients. Produced via immunoSEQ multiplex PCR; TCRdb's table is partial and in-frame only. There are under 95,000 clones in the sample; approximately 90% occur only once, and 0.3% to 0.4% lies in the top ten. The CDR3 is made up of 14 amino acids. Per germline, CDR1 SGHAT and CDR2 FQNNGV. Trimming took off 0 bases at V and 1 base at J, with 7 bases between the two ends. Unstimulated regulatory T cells (CD4+CD25+CD127-), CD4+CD25- non-regulatory cells, CD4 and CD8 cells were FACS-sorted from thawed PBMCs. Study outcomes and limitations: In tolerant patients, donor-specific Tregs outgrew total Tregs, suggesting antigen-driven expansion. Changing PCR primers prevented nucleotide comparison between some patients' samples. Biological reproducibility was not directly addressed, but technical replication error appeared minimal.

The J gene is TRBJ2-7, the V gene TRBV11-2; D remains unclear. The source of this sequence is a human donor who received a combined kidney and bone marrow transplant. This material consisted of Tregs from blood, taken before the transplant. CDR3 sequence: CASSLDLISYEQYF. The CDR3 DNA reads as TGTGCCAGCAGCTTAGATTTGATATCCTACGAGCAGTACTTC.